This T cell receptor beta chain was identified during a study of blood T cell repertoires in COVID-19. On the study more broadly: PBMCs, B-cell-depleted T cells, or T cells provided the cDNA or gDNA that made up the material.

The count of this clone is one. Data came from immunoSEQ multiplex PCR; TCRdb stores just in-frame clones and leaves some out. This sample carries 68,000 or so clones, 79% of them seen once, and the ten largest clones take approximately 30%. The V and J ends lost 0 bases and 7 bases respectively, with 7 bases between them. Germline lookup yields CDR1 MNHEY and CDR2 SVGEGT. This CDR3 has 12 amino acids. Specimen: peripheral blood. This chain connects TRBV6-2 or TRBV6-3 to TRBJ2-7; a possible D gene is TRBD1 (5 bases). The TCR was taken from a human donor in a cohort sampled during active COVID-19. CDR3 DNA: TGTGCCAGCAGTTACTCAACAGGAGAGCAGTACTTC. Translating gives CASSYSTGEQYF.